This T cell receptor beta chain stems from a study of post-analysis software for immune sequencing data. Study-level results: About 5 TRBV segments occurring more often in patients than controls included TRBV5-6, TRBV5-1 and TRBV20-1.

Each TCR beta cDNA library carried unique molecular identifiers. TCRdb processed the PCR reads anew with MiXCR; each CDR3 protein has one entry. The sample lists some 500,000 distinct CDR3 sequences; nearly 45% were seen once. Of note for this clonotype: Its target is not known.

Between the trimmed V and J ends, which lost 4 bases and 5 bases, there was a span of 11 bases. The CDR3 runs 13 residues. The germline gives CDR1 ENHRY, CDR2 SYGVKD. The sequence came from a girl aged 5-17 years with multiple sclerosis. Sequencing was performed on blood. V and J are TRBV10-3 and TRBJ2-5; D not certain. CDR3 DNA: TGTGCCATCAGTGTTTCGGGTAGGGAGACCCAGTACTTC. Translation: CAISVSGRETQYF.